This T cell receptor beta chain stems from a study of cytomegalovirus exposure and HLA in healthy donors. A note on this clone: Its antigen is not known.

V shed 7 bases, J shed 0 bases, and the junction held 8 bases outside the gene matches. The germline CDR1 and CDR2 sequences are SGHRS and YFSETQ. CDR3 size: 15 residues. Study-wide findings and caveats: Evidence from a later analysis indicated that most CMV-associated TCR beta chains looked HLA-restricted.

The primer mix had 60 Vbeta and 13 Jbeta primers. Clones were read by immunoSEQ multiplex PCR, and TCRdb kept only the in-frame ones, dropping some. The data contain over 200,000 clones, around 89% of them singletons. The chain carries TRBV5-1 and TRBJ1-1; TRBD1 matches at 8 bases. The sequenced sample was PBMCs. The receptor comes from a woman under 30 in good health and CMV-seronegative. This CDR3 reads CASEPTGGVNTEAFF. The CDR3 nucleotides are TGCGCCAGCGAACCCACAGGGGGTGTGAACACTGAAGCTTTCTTT. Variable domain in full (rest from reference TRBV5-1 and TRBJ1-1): KAGVTQTPRYLIKTRGQQVTLSCSPISGHRSVSWYQQTPGQGLQFLFEYFSETQRNKGNFPGRFSGRQFSNSRSEMNVSTLELGDSALYLCASEPTGGVNTEAFFGQGTRLTVV.